Each of the 11 T cell receptor beta chains below was sequenced from the same sample in a study of blood T cells in healthy people across ages. Together with a sample-barcoded 5' primer, a J-beta primer mix was included in a second PCR lasting roughly 7 to 11 cycles. From the 5' RACE reads, TCRdb called clonotypes with MiXCR, one entry per CDR3 protein. The sample consists of 700,000 or so distinct CDR3 sequences, about 20% of them appearing once. The sequencing sample was made of blood. All receptors come from a man between 65 and 85 years old in good health.

This chain joins TRBV7-2 and TRBJ1-2; TRBD1 matches at 8 bases. V lost 4 bases to trimming and J lost 4 bases; unmatched junction nucleotides: 8. Germline assignment: CDR1 SGHTA and CDR2 FQGNSA. The CDR3 is made up of 15 amino acids. CDR3 region: CASSSTRTGSYGYTF. DNA of the CDR3: TGTGCCAGCAGCTCGACTCGGACAGGGTCCTATGGCTACACCTTC.

This clonotype has a handful of counts. This sequence joins TRBV6-5 and TRBJ2-3; 7 nucleotides agree with TRBD2. This CDR3 is 17 amino acids long. Per the germline V gene, CDR1 is MNHEY and CDR2 is SVGAGI. After removal of 0 bases from V and 5 bases from J, the junction contained 11 bases not matched to a gene. The CDR3 nucleotides read TGTGCCAGCAGTTACTCCGGTGGGGCGGGAGAGGTAGATACGCAGTATTTT. This codes for CASSYSGGAGEVDTQYF.

V is TRBV24-1 and J is TRBJ2-1; possibly TRBD1 for D (5 bases). The CDR3 spans 13 residues. V was pared by 3 bases and J by 5 bases, with 7 bases between. The V gene's germline CDR1 is KGHDR and CDR2 SFDVKD. The CDR3 protein is CATSDGANNEQFF. CDR3 sequence (DNA): TGTGCCACCAGTGATGGGGCAAACAATGAGCAGTTCTTC.

This clonotype was observed a few times. The chain employs TRBV12-3 or TRBV12-4 and TRBJ2-5; the D is unclear. The germline V and J ends were trimmed by 7 bases and 7 bases, with 7 bases remaining between them. The CDR3 extends over 10 amino acids. CDR3 nucleotide sequence: TGTGCCAGCAATGGGCGGACCCAGTACTTC. Protein sequence: CASNGRTQYF.

The chain employs TRBV20-1 and TRBJ1-1, with 9 bases that match TRBD1. The V gene's germline CDR1 is DFQATT and CDR2 SNEGSKA (reference sequence). J lost 5 bases, V lost 5 bases, and 9 bases had no gene match. This CDR3 contains 14 residues. The CDR3 DNA reads TGCAGTGCTCAAACAGGGGGCATGTCGACTGAAGCTTTCTTT. Amino acid sequence: CSAQTGGMSTEAFF.

CDR3 sequence reads: CASSEPAGRTYGYTF. In DNA, the CDR3 is TGTGCCAGCAGTGAACCTGCAGGCAGGACCTATGGCTACACCTTC. This chain links TRBV6-1 with TRBJ1-2; D gene ambiguous. Trimming cost V 2 bases and J 4 bases, with 14 bases left between them. Per the germline V gene, CDR1 is MNHNS and CDR2 is SASEGT. The CDR3 has 15 amino acids.

This CDR3 is CASSRDGLDTQYF. The CDR3, as DNA: TGTGCCAGCAGCCGAGACGGGCTAGATACGCAGTATTTT. The genes are TRBV7-2 and TRBJ2-3; D ambiguous. Germline V gene sequence: CDR1 SGHTA, CDR2 FQGNSA. The CDR3 extends over 13 amino acids. The V end lost 5 bases, the J end lost 5 bases, and 11 bases lay between the germline ends.

V and J are TRBV5-1 and TRBJ2-3, with 7 bases matching TRBD1. Losses at the gene ends were 1 base for V and 7 bases for J; bases not matched to a gene: 3. The CDR3 consists of 13 residues. The germline V gene encodes CDR1 SGHRS and CDR2 YFSETQ. The CDR3 sequence: CASSLIQGNTQYF. The CDR3 coding sequence is TGCGCCAGCAGCTTGATACAGGGGAATACGCAGTATTTT.

The sample holds a few counts of this clonotype. The chain uses TRBV15 and TRBJ1-5, with D uncertain. CDR3 length: 13 residues. The V gene's germline CDR1 is LNHNV and CDR2 YYDKDF (reference sequence). Trimming left V 5 bases short and J 9 bases short, with 14 bases between. CDR3 nucleotide sequence: TGTGCCACCAGCGGTGGGCCTGTGAGGCCCCAGCATTTT. This translates into CATSGGPVRPQHF.

This chain connects TRBV7-2 to TRBJ2-7; possibly TRBD1 for D (6 bases). The J call could be wrong; TRBJ2-1 is a better fit for the DNA end. Germline CDR1 is SGHTA and CDR2 is FQGNSA. CDR3 length equals 13 residues. CDR3 DNA sequence: TGTGCCAGCAACCCTGACAGGTACAATGAGCAGTTCTTC. Translating it yields CASNPDRYNEQFF.

Worth noting for this clonotype: A much larger clone differs from this one at a single base, so this may be a read error. This chain uses TRBV6-5 with TRBJ2-2; 7 bases map to TRBD1. The CDR3 is 15 residues long. Germline-derived CDR1 and CDR2 are MNHEY and SVGAGI. CDR3 amino acids: CASSAGTANTRELFF. Here the CDR3 DNA reads TGTGCCAGCAGTGCCGGGACAGCGAACACCCGGGAGCTGTTTTTT.